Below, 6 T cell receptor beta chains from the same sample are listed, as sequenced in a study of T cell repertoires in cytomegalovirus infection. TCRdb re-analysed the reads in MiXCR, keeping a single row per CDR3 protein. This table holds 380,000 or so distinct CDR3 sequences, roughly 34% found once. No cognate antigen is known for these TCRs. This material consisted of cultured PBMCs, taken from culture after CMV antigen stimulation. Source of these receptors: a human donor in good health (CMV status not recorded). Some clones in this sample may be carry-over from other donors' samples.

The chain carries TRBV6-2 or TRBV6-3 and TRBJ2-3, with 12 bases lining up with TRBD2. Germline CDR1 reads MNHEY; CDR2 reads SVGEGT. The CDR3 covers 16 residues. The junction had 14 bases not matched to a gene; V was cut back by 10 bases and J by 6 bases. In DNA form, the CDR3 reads TGTGCCAACAGAACTCGACTAGCGGGAGATTGGGATACGCAGTATTTT. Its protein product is CANRTRLAGDWDTQYF.

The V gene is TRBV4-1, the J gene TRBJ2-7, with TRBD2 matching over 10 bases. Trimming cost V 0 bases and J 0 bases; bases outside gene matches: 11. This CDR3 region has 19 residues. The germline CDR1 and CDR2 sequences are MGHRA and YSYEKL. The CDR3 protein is CASSQDRGSGRPSSYEQYF. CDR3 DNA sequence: TGCGCCAGCAGCCAAGATCGGGGTAGCGGGAGGCCTAGCTCCTACGAGCAGTACTTC.

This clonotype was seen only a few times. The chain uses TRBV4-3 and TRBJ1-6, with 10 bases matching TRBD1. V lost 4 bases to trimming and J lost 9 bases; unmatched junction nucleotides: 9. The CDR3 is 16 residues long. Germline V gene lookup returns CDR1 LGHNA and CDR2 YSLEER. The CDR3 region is CASSLGLGQGVSPLHF. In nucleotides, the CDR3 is TGCGCCAGCAGCCTAGGCTTAGGACAGGGGGTTTCACCCCTCCACTTT.

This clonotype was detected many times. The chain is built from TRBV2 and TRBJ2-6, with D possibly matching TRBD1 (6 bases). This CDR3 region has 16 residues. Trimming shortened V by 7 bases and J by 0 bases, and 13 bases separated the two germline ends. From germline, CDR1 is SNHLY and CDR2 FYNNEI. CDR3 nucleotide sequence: TGTGCCAGCACACACAGGGCCCTCTCTGGGGCCAACGTCCTGACTTTC. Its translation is CASTHRALSGANVLTF.

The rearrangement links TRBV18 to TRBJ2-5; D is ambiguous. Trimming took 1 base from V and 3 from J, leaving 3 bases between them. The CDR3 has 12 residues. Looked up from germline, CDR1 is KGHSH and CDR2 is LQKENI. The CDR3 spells CASSPREETQYF. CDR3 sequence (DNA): TGTGCCAGCTCACCACGGGAAGAGACCCAGTACTTC.

CDR3 region: CASSPAQVGSSGNTIYF. The CDR3 nucleotides read TGTGCCAGCTCACCAGCCCAAGTGGGGAGCTCTGGAAACACCATATATTTT. The chain couples TRBV18 to TRBJ1-3; D is undetermined. CDR3 length equals 17 residues. With 2 bases removed from V and 0 bases from J, the gap between germline ends came to 14 bases. CDR1 and CDR2 from the germline V gene are KGHSH and LQKENI.